The present T cell receptor (beta chain) was sequenced within a study of blood T cells in healthy people across ages. Study as a whole: Capture by template switching was about one barcoded beta molecule per two T cells.

In its sample, this clonotype was seen a few times. Total RNA amounts of at least 5 micrograms were extracted per sample. Combining a sample-barcoded 5' primer with a J-beta primer mix, a second PCR ran for about 7 to 11 cycles. MiXCR, run by TCRdb on the 5' RACE reads, gives a single entry per CDR3 protein. The table has 1.5 million to 2 million distinct CDR3 sequences, roughly 49% seen once. Sequenced: blood. The receptor was derived from a middle-aged woman in good health.

CDR3 region: CASSQESLAGGSNEQFF. The DNA for the CDR3 is TGCGCCAGCAGCCAAGAATCACTAGCGGGGGGGTCAAATGAGCAGTTCTTC. The chain couples TRBV4-1 to TRBJ2-1; 13 nucleotides align to TRBD2. CDR1 and CDR2 from the germline V gene are MGHRA and YSYEKL. V lost 0 bases, J lost 7 bases, and 6 bases stayed unmatched. The CDR3 is 17 amino acids.